The entry below gives a single T cell receptor (beta chain) sequence along with its context. Splitting the CD4+ cells yielded a CD45RA+ naive subset and a CD45RA-negative memory subset. Each replicate PCR on the sorted subsets used 200 to 250 ng DNA (around 31,000 T cell genomes). Only in-frame clones appear in the TCRdb table, and some are missing; sequencing was by immunoSEQ multiplex PCR. Among around 1.5 million clones listed, roughly 98% were seen once. This record comes from a study of shared clonotypes between healthy human individuals. Turning to the study itself: Samples came from a couple of female and three male donors aged 18 to 49.

V shed 3 bases and J shed 10 bases, with 21 bases lying between them. The CDR3 consists of 15 residues. Germline V CDR1 and CDR2: SEHNR, FQNEAQ (reference sequence). The chain joins TRBV7-9 to TRBJ2-5, with D possibly being TRBD2 (6 bases). The clonotype originates from a man younger than 40 in good health. The sample consisted of naive CD4+ T cells sorted from blood. As to subset: CD45RA+ positively selected. CDR3 loop: CASSFPPGGLYYQYF. The CDR3 nucleotides are TGTGCCAGCAGCTTTCCCCCCGGAGGGTTGTATTACCAGTACTTC. Combining the CDR3 with reference TRBV7-9 and TRBJ2-5 gives the whole variable domain DTGVSQNPRHKITKRGQNVTFRCDPISEHNRLYWYRQTLGQGPEFLTYFQNEAQLEKSRLLSDRFSAERPKGSFSTLEIQRTEQGDSAMYLCASSFPPGGLYYQYFGPGTRLLVL.